The present entry profiles one T cell receptor (beta chain) with its context. Its antigen is still unknown. This sample stems from a study of cytomegalovirus exposure and HLA in healthy donors. Study-level information: When 350 to 500 donors were genotyped, over 80% of them were found to fall in the Caucasian-associated ancestry cluster.

Study conclusions and caveats: Per a later analysis, fewer than 20,000 TCR beta sequences showed association with HLA alleles at 0.05 false discovery rate. When analyzed later, a missense DCLRE1C variant was found to be linked to TCR beta V- and J-gene trimming. Specificity of three CMV-associated chains for CMV antigens was verified in vitro.

The CDR3 contains 14 residues. V lost 5 bases, J lost 8 bases, and 9 bases stayed unmatched. Germline V CDR1 and CDR2: SGHVS, FQNEAQ. The PCR was carried out with 60 Vbeta primers and 13 Jbeta primers. Profiled with immunoSEQ multiplex PCR; TCRdb holds only in-frame clones, not every one. The data contain roughly 200,000 clones, roughly 90% of them singletons. The sequenced sample was PBMCs. This rearrangement joins TRBV7-8 to TRBJ2-1; TRBD1 matches at 7 bases. The sequence derives from a boy between 2 and 15 years old in good health and CMV-seronegative. CDR3 nucleotide sequence: TGTGCCAGCAGCCGCCGGGACAGCTTTGATGAGCAGTTCTTC. Translating gives CASSRRDSFDEQFF.